This entry lists 32 T cell receptor beta chains sequenced from one sample in a study of blood T cell repertoires in COVID-19. The protocol was immunoSEQ multiplex PCR, while the TCRdb copy is restricted to in-frame clones and leaves out a portion. The data contain about 240,000 clones, approximately 80% of them singletons. What was sequenced was peripheral blood. All receptors derive from a woman in her sixties or seventies with active or convalescent COVID-19.

V usage is TRBV5-6 and J usage is TRBJ2-7; D is unresolved. This CDR3 is built from 15 residues. Germline lookup yields CDR1 SGHDT and CDR2 YYEEEE. Trimming shortened V by 1 base and J by 4 bases, and 15 bases separated the two germline ends. This CDR3 reads CASSLPLQSEYEQYF. The CDR3 region has the DNA TGTGCCAGCAGCTTGCCTTTACAGAGTGAATACGAGCAGTACTTC.

This CDR3 reads CAISASGTVNTEAFF. The DNA of the CDR3 is TGTGCCATCAGTGCTTCGGGAACAGTGAACACTGAAGCTTTCTTT. The V call is TRBV10-3, the J call TRBJ1-1, with D hard to call. The CDR3 is made up of 15 amino acids. V lost 4 bases and J lost 0, with 12 bases in between. Germline lookup yields CDR1 ENHRY and CDR2 SYGVKD.

V usage is TRBV7-9 and J usage is TRBJ2-7; 9 bases line up with TRBD2. Unmatched junction bases numbered 8, after V lost 9 bases and J lost 5 bases. In germline, CDR1 is SEHNR, CDR2 FQNEAQ (reference sequence). This CDR3 region has 13 residues. CDR3 DNA: TGTGCCAGTTCACCGGGACTAGCAAACGAGCAGTACTTC. It is translated as CASSPGLANEQYF.

The chain joins TRBV3-1 (or the pseudogene TRBV3-2) to TRBJ1-2; no clear D. The CDR3 runs to 14 residues. Germline V lookup: CDR1 LGHDT, CDR2 YNNKEL (reference sequence). The V and J ends lost 1 base and 8 bases respectively, with 14 bases between them. The CDR3 DNA follows: TGTGCCAGCAGCCAAGGGGCAGCCGATGGGGGCTACACCTTC. Its protein is CASSQGAADGGYTF.

V gene TRBV6-4 combines with J gene TRBJ2-1; TRBD2 aligns across 9 bases. Looked up from germline, CDR1 is MRHNA and CDR2 is SNTAGT. V dropped 6 bases and J dropped 9; count of bases not matched to a gene: 6. The CDR3 is 13 residues long. CDR3 in amino acids: CASRPSGMGEQFF. CDR3 DNA sequence: TGTGCCAGCAGACCTAGCGGGATGGGTGAGCAGTTCTTC.

The V and J genes are TRBV2 and TRBJ1-3; 7 positions match TRBD1. V lost 8 bases and J lost 2; bases outside the gene matches: 15. The CDR3 is made up of 17 amino acids. Germline-derived CDR1 and CDR2 are SNHLY and FYNNEI. The CDR3 bases are TGTGCCAGCGGCGGAGAAGGGACAGTCTTTCCTGGAAACACCATATATTTT. Amino acids: CASGGEGTVFPGNTIYF.

This chain links TRBV5-4 with TRBJ2-1, with D unresolved. V dropped 2 bases and J dropped 9 bases, with 15 bases sitting between them. The CDR3 totals 14 residues. From germline, CDR1 is SGHNT and CDR2 YYREEE (reference sequence). The CDR3 coding sequence is TGTGCCAGCAGCTTATTATCGAGGCGCGGTGAGCAGTTCTTC. Translation gives CASSLLSRRGEQFF.

This clone showed up just once. This chain connects TRBV27 to TRBJ2-3, with 8 bases fitting TRBD2. This CDR3 spans 16 amino acids. The germline V gene encodes CDR1 MNHEY and CDR2 SMNVEV (reference sequence). V shed 7 bases and J 3 bases; nucleotides not matched to a gene: 12. The CDR3 sequence: CASIPMTGGLTDTQYF. CDR3 DNA sequence: TGTGCCAGCATTCCCATGACGGGAGGGTTAACAGATACGCAGTATTTT.

The chain carries TRBV3-1 (or the pseudogene TRBV3-2) and TRBJ1-5, with TRBD1 matching over 8 bases. The CDR3 covers 15 residues. In germline, CDR1 is LGHDT, CDR2 YNNKEL (reference sequence). Trimming removed 2 bases from V and 2 bases from J; junction bases left unmatched: 2. The CDR3 DNA is TGTGCCAGCAGCCAAATGACAGGGGGCAATCAGCCCCAGCATTTT. It specifies CASSQMTGGNQPQHF.

This clone was seen once. Germline is not matched at one junction end, which may reflect a read error. This sequence joins TRBV30 and TRBJ2-1; D is ambiguous. CDR1 and CDR2 (germline): GTSNPN, SVGIG (reference sequence). CDR3 length: 15 residues. The CDR3 nucleotides are TGTGCCTGGACCCCCAGCAGAGACTCCCACAATGAGCAGTTCTTC. Its translation is CAWTPSRDSHNEQFF.

V and J are TRBV6-5 and TRBJ2-3; 8 bases map to TRBD1. V dropped 2 bases and J dropped 4; count of bases not matched to a gene: 5. The V gene's germline CDR1 is MNHEY and CDR2 SVGAGI. There are 15 residues in the CDR3. The CDR3: CASSYLGQGADTQYF. The CDR3 DNA follows: TGTGCCAGCAGTTACCTAGGACAGGGCGCAGATACGCAGTATTTT.

V gene TRBV11-3 combines with J gene TRBJ2-1, with D unclear. The V and J ends lost 5 bases and 4 bases respectively, with 12 bases between them. From germline, CDR1 is SGHNT and CDR2 YENEEA. The CDR3 sequence is 14 residues long. CDR3 protein: CASSHRSFYNEQFF. CDR3 bases: TGTGCCAGCAGCCACAGATCCTTTTACAATGAGCAGTTCTTC.

This rearrangement joins TRBV5-1 to TRBJ1-3; no clear D gene. Trimming left V 2 bases short and J 0 bases short, with 12 bases between. This CDR3 spans 16 amino acids. CDR1 SGHRS and CDR2 YFSETQ come from the germline V gene. The CDR3 sequence: CASSLEAVSSGNTIYF. The DNA for the CDR3 is TGCGCCAGCAGCTTAGAGGCAGTTAGCTCTGGAAACACCATATATTTT.

The gene calls are TRBV27 and TRBJ2-1, with 8 bases aligning to TRBD2. CDR3 length: 15 amino acids. The germline V gene has CDR1 MNHEY and CDR2 SMNVEV (reference sequence). The ends lost 8 bases at V and 4 bases at J; junction bases unmatched: 10. The CDR3 DNA reads TGTGCCAGCGGGAAACGGGGGGGCCCTTACAATGAGCAGTTCTTC. As protein: CASGKRGGPYNEQFF.

V is TRBV6-5 and J is TRBJ1-2; a possible D gene is TRBD1 (5 bases). The V gene's germline CDR1 is MNHEY and CDR2 SVGAGI. The CDR3 extends over 15 amino acids. V was pared by 2 bases and J by 4 bases, with 14 bases between. This CDR3 reads CASSYRGEVGYGYTF. The CDR3 DNA reads TGTGCCAGCAGTTACCGGGGGGAGGTCGGCTATGGCTACACCTTC.

The V call is TRBV10-1, the J call TRBJ2-3; no clear D gene. Per germline, CDR1 WNHNN and CDR2 SYGVQD (reference sequence). The CDR3 sequence is 15 residues long. V was shortened by 2 bases and J by 0 bases, with 9 bases between the two germline ends. The CDR3 reads CASSESPGSTDTQYF. CDR3 nucleotide sequence: TGCGCCAGCAGTGAGAGCCCAGGTAGCACAGATACGCAGTATTTT.

With regard to this clone: Sequence at one end of the junction differs from germline and may be a read error. The chain couples TRBV5-1 to TRBJ2-1; TRBD2 matches at 8 bases. Germline V CDR1 and CDR2: SGHRS, YFSETQ. There are 16 residues in the CDR3. This CDR3 reads CASSLGTSLSYNEQFF. As DNA, the CDR3 is TGCGCCAGCAGCTTGGGGACTAGCCTGAGTTACAACGAGCAGTTCTTC.

The V call is TRBV18, the J call TRBJ2-7; 7 nucleotides line up with TRBD1. Germline loops: CDR1 KGHSH, CDR2 LQKENI. This CDR3 has 13 amino acids. V shed 4 bases, J shed 2 bases, and the junction held 2 bases outside the gene matches. The CDR3 sequence: CASSRQGPYEQYV. DNA of the CDR3: TGTGCCAGCTCACGACAGGGCCCCTACGAGCAGTACGTC.

A few counts support this clone. V gene TRBV3-1 (or the pseudogene TRBV3-2) combines with J gene TRBJ2-2; perhaps TRBD1 as D (5 bases). Trimming took 3 bases from V and 5 from J, leaving 13 bases between them. Germline CDR1 reads LGHDT; CDR2 reads YNNKEL (reference sequence). This CDR3 is 15 amino acids long. In nucleotides, the CDR3 is TGTGCCAGCAGCCACCCCAGGGTTGAGACCGGGGAGCTGTTTTTT. This encodes CASSHPRVETGELFF.

J is TRBJ2-7 and V is TRBV28; D gene unclear. Germline-derived CDR1 and CDR2 are MDHEN and SYDVKM. The CDR3 covers 13 residues. V was pared by 3 bases and J by 3 bases, with 9 bases between. The CDR3 region has the DNA TGTGCCAGCAGTTTGCGCGTGAACTACGAGCAGTACGTC. Translating gives CASSLRVNYEQYV.

The rearrangement uses TRBV28 and TRBJ2-3; 13 bases match TRBD2. The CDR3 totals 15 residues. In germline, CDR1 is MDHEN, CDR2 SYDVKM. V lost 2 bases to trimming and J lost 5 bases; unmatched junction nucleotides: 1. The CDR3 loop is CASSLGLAGEDTQYF. The DNA of the CDR3 is TGTGCCAGCAGTTTAGGACTAGCGGGGGAAGATACGCAGTATTTT.

The chain recombines TRBV7-9 with TRBJ2-3, with D tentatively TRBD2 (6 bases). Germline CDR1 is SEHNR and CDR2 is FQNEAQ (reference sequence). The CDR3 covers 15 residues. The germline V and J ends were trimmed by 5 bases and 2 bases, with 14 bases remaining between them. CDR3 protein: CASSPRSGSTDTQYF. The CDR3 coding sequence is TGTGCCAGCAGCCCAAGGAGCGGGTCCACAGATACGCAGTATTTT.

This chain connects TRBV30 to TRBJ1-2; 7 positions agree with TRBD1. J lost 14 bases, V lost 3 bases, and 15 bases had no gene match. The CDR3 loop spans 13 amino acids. In germline, CDR1 is GTSNPN, CDR2 SVGIG (reference sequence). The CDR3 DNA sequence: TGTGCCTGGAGCCCGGGACAGTCAATTGCGGGGACCTTC. Residues: CAWSPGQSIAGTF.

This sequence joins TRBV10-3 and TRBJ2-7; 8 bases line up with TRBD1. V trimming: 0 bases; J trimming: 7 bases; junction bases outside the gene matches: 14. This CDR3 contains 17 residues. The V gene's germline CDR1 is ENHRY and CDR2 SYGVKD. The CDR3 reads CAISESNLWQGAGEQYF. Written as DNA, the CDR3 is TGTGCCATCAGTGAGTCGAATTTATGGCAGGGGGCGGGGGAGCAGTACTTC.

This sequence joins TRBV7-3 and TRBJ2-1; 9 nucleotides line up with TRBD2. With V trimmed by 8 bases and J by 6 bases, 11 bases remained unmatched. Germline assignment: CDR1 SGHTA and CDR2 FQGTGA. The CDR3 is 15 residues long. The chain's CDR3 is CASSLWIAGANEQFF. The CDR3 DNA is TGTGCCAGCTCTCTCTGGATAGCGGGAGCCAATGAGCAGTTCTTC.

This clone appeared a few times. The chain joins TRBV23-1 to TRBJ1-5, with TRBD1 matching 7 bases. TRBV23-1 is classed as an ORF, of uncertain function. Trimming at V came to 7 bases and at J to 7 bases, leaving 10 bases not matched to a gene. The CDR3 runs to 14 residues. The CDR3 DNA is TGCGCCAGCACGCCTGACAGGGTCCCACAGCCCCAGCATTTT. This translates into CASTPDRVPQPQHF.

This chain joins TRBV11-3 and TRBJ2-7; 13 nucleotides line up with TRBD2. The CDR3 consists of 16 residues. Germline trimming cut 2 bases from V and 4 bases from J; bases unmatched to any gene: 5. Germline assignment: CDR1 SGHNT and CDR2 YENEEA. The CDR3 region is CASSLRRTSGSYEQYF. DNA for the CDR3: TGTGCCAGCAGCTTACGCAGGACTAGCGGGAGTTACGAGCAGTACTTC.

The J gene is TRBJ1-2, the V gene TRBV11-2; D call uncertain. The V gene lost 1 base and the J gene lost 3 bases, with 6 bases spanning the gap. The CDR3 sequence is 13 residues long. The germline V gene has CDR1 SGHAT and CDR2 FQNNGV. Written as DNA, the CDR3 is TGTGCCAGCAGCTTAGTCCCGGACTATGGCTACACCTTC. Translating gives CASSLVPDYGYTF.

This clone appeared a single time. The chain couples TRBV12-5 to TRBJ2-1; no clear D gene. V was cut by 1 base and J by 7 bases, with 8 bases left in between. The CDR3 has 13 residues. The germline gives CDR1 LGHNT, CDR2 FRNRAP. This CDR3 reads CASGLGPLNEQFF. CDR3 nucleotide sequence: TGTGCTAGTGGTTTGGGTCCTCTAAATGAGCAGTTCTTC.

The chain employs TRBV10-3 and TRBJ1-2, with 8 bases identical to TRBD1. The length of the CDR3 is 13 residues. Germline V CDR1 and CDR2: ENHRY, SYGVKD. Germline trimming cut 6 bases from V and 9 bases from J; bases unmatched to any gene: 9. The chain's CDR3 is CAISDGQGRSYTF. Written as DNA, the CDR3 is TGTGCCATCAGCGACGGACAGGGAAGGAGCTACACCTTC.

The J gene is TRBJ2-1, the V gene TRBV10-1; 7 bases agree with TRBD2. The J segment lost 8 bases and the V segment lost 3 bases, leaving 7 bases of the junction unmatched. CDR1 is WNHNN, CDR2 SYGVQD, per germline (reference sequence). The CDR3 contains 14 residues. This CDR3 is CASSDETSSDEQFF. CDR3 nucleotide sequence: TGCGCCAGCAGTGACGAGACTAGCTCCGATGAGCAGTTCTTC.

Only one count was recorded for this clone. This chain uses TRBV24-1 with TRBJ2-3, with 12 bases matching TRBD2. V dropped 6 bases and J dropped 6; count of bases not matched to a gene: 0. Germline CDR1 KGHDR, CDR2 SFDVKD. The CDR3 extends over 13 amino acids. In DNA form, the CDR3 reads TGTGCCACCAGTCTAGCGGGGGGGGATACGCAGTATTTT. This codes for CATSLAGGDTQYF.